This TCR beta chain was identified during a study of cytomegalovirus exposure and HLA in healthy donors. Primers: 60 Vbeta forward and 13 Jbeta reverse. Sequenced by immunoSEQ multiplex PCR; TCRdb stores in-frame clones only, minus some. The table counts about 130,000 clones; about 1.5% lies in the top ten. Germline V gives CDR1 SGDLS, CDR2 YYNGEE. V gave up 3 bases and J gave up 0 bases, with 13 bases separating them. The CDR3 has 16 residues. The sequenced material came from PBMCs. The receptor's source is a woman aged 40-49 years in good health and CMV-seropositive. The rearrangement uses TRBV9 and TRBJ2-1; D unclear. CDR3 DNA: TGTGCCAGCAGCGCCACAGTTTTAAGCTCCTACAATGAGCAGTTCTTC. Its translation is CASSATVLSSYNEQFF.